This T cell receptor beta chain was profiled in a study of radiation and T cells in renal cell carcinoma. Findings of the study overall: In blood, top tumor clones expanded by 2 weeks, shrinking by 4.

Germline V gives CDR1 SNHLY, CDR2 FYNNEI. The ends were cut back, 4 bases at V and 1 base at J, with 10 bases in the middle. The CDR3 has 14 amino acids. Here immunoSEQ multiplex PCR was the method, and the copy in TCRdb shows in-frame clones only, minus some. The top ten hold nearly 6% of the sample, which has 80,000 or so clones, 89% seen once. A word on this clone: Its antigen remains unknown.

Time point of the sample: blood 4 weeks post-SBRT, at nephrectomy. Sample treatment: 15 Gy SBRT to primary tumor, nephrectomy 4 weeks later. This chain uses TRBV2 with TRBJ1-1; D not resolved. The sequence was collected from a woman in her 70s with renal cell carcinoma. This specimen was blood, taken from a patient whose treatment included radiotherapy and nephrectomy. CDR3 bases: TGTGCCAGCAGTGTAAGAACAGCGAACACTGAAGCTTTCTTT. It specifies CASSVRTANTEAFF.